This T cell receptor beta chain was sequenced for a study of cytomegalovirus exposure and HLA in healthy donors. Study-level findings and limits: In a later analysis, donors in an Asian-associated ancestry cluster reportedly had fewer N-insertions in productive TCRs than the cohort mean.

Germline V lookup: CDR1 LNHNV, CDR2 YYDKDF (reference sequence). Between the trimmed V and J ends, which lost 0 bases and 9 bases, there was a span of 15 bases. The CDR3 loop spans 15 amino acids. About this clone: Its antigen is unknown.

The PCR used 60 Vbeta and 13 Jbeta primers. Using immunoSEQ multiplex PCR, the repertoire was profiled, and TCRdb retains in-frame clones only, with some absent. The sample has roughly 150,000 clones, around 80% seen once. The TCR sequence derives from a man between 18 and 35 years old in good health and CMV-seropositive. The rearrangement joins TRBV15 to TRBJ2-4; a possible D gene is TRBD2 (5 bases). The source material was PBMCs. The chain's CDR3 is CATSRDKEVLGIQYF. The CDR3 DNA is TGTGCCACCAGCAGAGATAAGGAGGTACTCGGCATTCAGTACTTC.